The 26 T cell receptor beta chains below were found in one sample sequenced in a study of T cells in Graves' hyperthyroidism and ophthalmopathy. Authors of the study amplified TCR beta CDR3 regions from RNA transcripts. HTBI primers were the set used in a first-round RT-PCR of the TCR CDR3. MiXCR, applied by TCRdb to the multiplex PCR reads, yields one record per CDR3 protein. Here the sample spans hundreds of thousands of distinct CDR3 sequences, roughly 20% being singletons. Source material: blood. These receptor sequences come from a young man with Graves' ophthalmopathy.

This clonotype was recorded many times. The V gene is TRBV29-1, the J gene TRBJ2-1; D call uncertain. The germline V and J ends were trimmed by 7 bases and 9 bases, with 13 bases remaining between them. The CDR3 spans 11 residues. Germline V gives CDR1 SQVTM, CDR2 ANQGSEA. The CDR3 nucleotides are TGCAGCGGCACCTCCGGCGTTGAGCAGTTCTTC. This gives the protein CSGTSGVEQFF.

This clonotype was observed a few times. The chain is built from TRBV29-1 and TRBJ1-6, with a tentative D call TRBD1 (6 bases). CDR3 length: 15 residues. Germline V lookup: CDR1 SQVTM, CDR2 ANQGSEA. Trimming stripped 2 bases from V and 8 bases from J, with 16 bases between. The CDR3 nucleotides are TGCAGCGTTGAAACTAACAGGGATATGGATTCACCCCTCCACTTT. It codes for CSVETNRDMDSPLHF.

The gene calls are TRBV6-9 and TRBJ1-4; a weak D match, TRBD1 (6 bases). Trimming stripped 4 bases from V and 4 bases from J, with 25 bases between. From germline, CDR1 is MNHGY and CDR2 SVAAGI. CDR3 length: 19 amino acids. The CDR3 DNA reads TGTGCCAGCAGTTTACCTACCTTCCGGGACAACCAAAGTAATGAAAAACTGTTTTTT. This codes for CASSLPTFRDNQSNEKLFF.

The chain recombines TRBV5-4 with TRBJ2-4; 9 bases match TRBD1. CDR1 and CDR2 from the germline V gene are SGHNT and YYREEE (reference sequence). V gave up 4 bases and J gave up 9 bases; unmatched junction bases: 8. There are 14 residues in the CDR3. CDR3 residues: CASSGGLQGAIQYF. CDR3 nucleotide sequence: TGTGCCAGCAGCGGTGGGTTACAGGGGGCCATTCAGTACTTC.

This clonotype was counted between two and nine times. The V and J genes are TRBV28 and TRBJ2-1, with TRBD1 identical over 11 bases. The V and J ends lost 2 bases and 9 bases, in that order; junction bases with no gene match: 12. Germline V CDR1 and CDR2: MDHEN, SYDVKM. The CDR3 has 17 amino acids. The CDR3 protein is CASSLMRDRGFGSEQFF. CDR3 coding DNA: TGTGCCAGCAGTTTAATGAGGGACAGGGGGTTTGGGAGTGAGCAGTTCTTC. The full variable domain, rest sourced from reference TRBV28 and TRBJ2-1, is DVKVTQSSRYLVKRTGEKVFLECVQDMDHENMFWYRQDPGLGLRLIYFSYDVKMKEKGDIPEGYSVSREKKERFSLILESASTNQTSMYLCASSLMRDRGFGSEQFFGPGTRLTVL.

This chain uses TRBV30 with TRBJ1-5, with a tentative D call TRBD1 (6 bases). This CDR3 has 13 amino acids. Germline V lookup: CDR1 GTSNPN, CDR2 SVGIG (reference sequence). With 4 bases removed from V and 6 bases from J, the gap between germline ends came to 13 bases. The CDR3 loop is CAWTGGEGQPQHF. The DNA of the CDR3 is TGTGCCTGGACGGGGGGCGAGGGTCAGCCCCAGCATTTT. The full variable domain, in which reference TRBV30 and TRBJ1-5 provide the parts outside the CDR3, is SQTIHQWPATLVQPVGSPLSLECTVEGTSNPNLYWYRQAAGRGLQLLFYSVGIGQISSEVPQNLSASRPQDRQFILSSKKLLLSDSGFYLCAWTGGEGQPQHFGDGTRLSIL.

This clonotype was seen a handful of times. The chain links TRBV15 to TRBJ2-7, with 9 bases matching TRBD2. CDR1 and CDR2 (germline): LNHNV, YYDKDF (reference sequence). CDR3 size: 18 residues. V lost 0 bases, J lost 1 base, and 10 bases stayed unmatched. CDR3 loop: CATSREPTGTSISYEQYF. The CDR3 DNA follows: TGTGCCACCAGCAGAGAACCCACCGGGACTAGCATTTCCTACGAGCAGTACTTC. The full variable domain, with the rest looked up from reference TRBV15 and TRBJ2-7, is DAMVIQNPRYQVTQFGKPVTLSCSQTLNHNVMYWYQQKSSQAPKLLFHYYDKDFNNEADTPDNFQSRRPNTSFCFLDIRSPGLGDTAMYLCATSREPTGTSISYEQYFGPGTRLTVT.

This clonotype has ten or more counts. Compared with germline, one end of the junction differs, possibly owing to a read error. The gene calls are TRBV12-3 or TRBV12-4 and TRBJ2-1, with 11 nucleotides matching TRBD2. The CDR3 sequence is 15 residues long. As DNA, the CDR3 is TGCGCCAGCAGCCCTACTAGCGGGAGCTACAATGAGCAGTTCTTC. This encodes CASSPTSGSYNEQFF.

This clonotype was counted ten times or more. The rearrangement uses TRBV6-1 and TRBJ2-7; a weak D match, TRBD1 (5 bases). Germline V gene sequence: CDR1 MNHNS, CDR2 SASEGT. V lost 4 bases to trimming and J lost 7 bases, with 8 bases between them. The CDR3 covers 11 residues. CDR3 nucleotide sequence: TGTGCCAGCAGTGTTCGACAGGAGCAGTACTTC. Its protein product is CASSVRQEQYF.

This clonotype was seen only a few times. The V gene is TRBV5-6, the J gene TRBJ2-4, with 11 bases identical to TRBD2. The CDR3 is made up of 14 amino acids. Germline CDR1 reads SGHDT; CDR2 reads YYEEEE. J gave up 6 bases and V 3 bases, and 2 bases lay outside the gene matches. CDR3 region: CASSSGTSGNIQYF. CDR3 DNA sequence: TGTGCCAGCAGCTCGGGGACTAGCGGAAACATTCAGTACTTC. Combining the CDR3 with reference TRBV5-6 and TRBJ2-4 gives the whole variable domain DAGVTQSPTHLIKTRGQQVTLRCSPKSGHDTVSWYQQALGQGPQFIFQYYEEEERQRGNFPDRFSGHQFPNYSSELNVNALLLGDSALYLCASSSGTSGNIQYFGAGTRLSVL.

This clonotype was seen many times. This chain joins TRBV20-1 and TRBJ2-1, with 10 bases that match TRBD2. With 2 bases clipped from V and 2 bases from J, the junction kept 6 bases outside the gene matches. Germline lookup yields CDR1 DFQATT and CDR2 SNEGSKA (reference sequence). The CDR3 runs to 16 residues. The CDR3 coding sequence is TGCAGTGCTAGAAAAGGACTAGCGGACACCTACAATGAGCAGTTCTTC. This codes for CSARKGLADTYNEQFF.

This clonotype was found a few times. V usage is TRBV6-1 and J usage is TRBJ2-5; D is possibly TRBD2 (6 bases). Deletions cut 6 bases from V and 5 bases from J, with 16 bases between. There are 14 residues in the CDR3. Germline loops: CDR1 MNHNS, CDR2 SASEGT. CDR3 loop: CASRLSRELETQYF. CDR3 sequence (DNA): TGTGCCAGCAGACTCTCCCGGGAGCTGGAGACCCAGTACTTC.

This clonotype was recorded a few times. The chain recombines TRBV5-1 with TRBJ2-3; D remains unclear. Germline assignment: CDR1 SGHRS and CDR2 YFSETQ. V gave up 5 bases and J gave up 3 bases, with 7 bases separating them. This CDR3 is built from 12 residues. CDR3 loop: CASRGVTDTQYF. CDR3 bases: TGCGCCAGCAGGGGTGTAACAGATACGCAGTATTTT.

This chain connects TRBV20-1 to TRBJ2-1; D may be TRBD2 (6 bases). The CDR3 loop spans 14 amino acids. Trimming stripped 8 bases from V and 3 bases from J, with 17 bases between. From germline, CDR1 is DFQATT and CDR2 SNEGSKA (reference sequence). CDR3 DNA sequence: TGCAGTACCCGGAGGAGGGCCTTCTACAATGAGCAGTTCTTC. Its protein is CSTRRRAFYNEQFF.

A few counts support this clonotype. The V and J genes are TRBV29-1 and TRBJ2-2, with a weak D call TRBD1 (10 bases). Between the trimmed V and J ends, which lost 6 bases and 2 bases, there was a span of 28 bases. Germline V gene data show CDR1 as SQVTM and CDR2 as ANQGSEA. The CDR3 length is 19 residues. CDR3 residues: CSVIDRGLGTSFNTGELFF. The DNA for the CDR3 is TGCAGCGTAATAGACAGGGGGCTCGGGACTAGCTTTAACACCGGGGAGCTGTTTTTT.

This clonotype was found a few times. The chain joins TRBV11-3 to TRBJ2-3, with D possibly being TRBD1 or TRBD2 (6 bases each). Germline CDR1 reads SGHNT; CDR2 reads YENEEA. Between the trimmed V and J ends, which lost 0 bases and 5 bases, there was a span of 12 bases. CDR3 length equals 15 residues. The DNA for the CDR3 is TGTGCCAGCAGCTTAGATGGGGGGCAGAGAGATACGCAGTATTTT. Its protein is CASSLDGGQRDTQYF. Filled out from reference TRBV11-3 and TRBJ2-3, the complete variable domain reads EAGVVQSPRYKIIEKKQPVAFWCNPISGHNTLYWYLQNLGQGPELLIRYENEEAVDDSQLPKDRFSAERLKGVDSTLKIQPAELGDSAVYLCASSLDGGQRDTQYFGPGTRLTVL.

The CDR3 nucleotides read TGCAGTGCTAGAGATGACAGGGAGAACACCGGGGAGCTGTTTTTT. Encoded protein: CSARDDRENTGELFF. The V and J genes are TRBV20-1 and TRBJ2-2, with 7 nucleotides matching TRBD1. The CDR3 extends over 15 amino acids. Germline assignment: CDR1 DFQATT and CDR2 SNEGSKA (reference sequence). V dropped 0 bases and J dropped 1; count of bases not matched to a gene: 2.

The J gene is TRBJ2-1, the V gene TRBV27; TRBD2 aligns across 7 bases. The CDR3 loop spans 14 amino acids. CDR1 and CDR2 (germline): MNHEY, SMNVEV (reference sequence). Germline trimming cut 2 bases from V and 8 bases from J; bases unmatched to any gene: 6. In nucleotides, the CDR3 is TGTGCCAGCAGTTTAGGAATAGCGGGCGATGAGCAGTTCTTC. Protein product: CASSLGIAGDEQFF.

Ten or more counts support this clonotype. The chain has TRBV6-1 and TRBJ1-1; 9 bases are shared with TRBD1. In germline, CDR1 is MNHNS, CDR2 SASEGT. J was trimmed by 1 base and V by 6 bases; bases with no gene match: 6. The length of the CDR3 is 15 residues. The CDR3 is CASRRDRVPNTEAFF. Written as DNA, the CDR3 is TGTGCCAGCAGACGGGACAGGGTTCCGAACACTGAAGCTTTCTTT.

This clonotype was observed a few times. The chain links TRBV7-2 to TRBJ2-7; D possibly matches TRBD1 or TRBD2 (5 bases each). CDR1 is SGHTA, CDR2 FQGNSA, per germline. The CDR3 has 15 residues. The V gene lost 1 base and the J gene lost 6 bases, with 16 bases spanning the gap. Written as DNA, the CDR3 is TGTGCCAGCAGCTTAGTTAGTGGTGGGGGTGGCGAGCAGTACTTC. Protein: CASSLVSGGGGEQYF.

The table lists this clonotype with a few counts. The chain couples TRBV6-2 or TRBV6-3 to TRBJ2-1; D unresolved. The CDR3 is made up of 16 amino acids. Germline V gives CDR1 MNHEY, CDR2 SVGEGT. Trimming removed 5 bases from V and 0 bases from J, with 14 bases in between. The CDR3 spells CASSRPPGRSYNEQFF. The CDR3 nucleotides read TGTGCCAGCAGTCGCCCCCCCGGGCGCTCCTACAATGAGCAGTTCTTC.

This chain uses TRBV5-1 with TRBJ2-7; tentative D call: TRBD1 (5 bases). Germline assignment: CDR1 SGHRS and CDR2 YFSETQ. V was cut by 2 bases and J by 1 base, with 13 bases left in between. The CDR3 is made up of 15 amino acids. The CDR3 sequence is CASSFGHSSSYEQYF. The CDR3 nucleotides are TGCGCCAGCAGCTTTGGACATTCGTCTTCCTACGAGCAGTACTTC.

The table lists this clonotype with a few counts. The genes are TRBV6-1 and TRBJ2-2, with D possibly TRBD2 on 7 matching bases. Trimming took off 8 bases at V and 4 bases at J, with 11 bases between the two ends. The CDR3 loop spans 13 amino acids. Looked up from germline, CDR1 is MNHNS and CDR2 is SASEGT. CDR3 sequence (DNA): TGTGCCAGCCGGGGGGCCTTCACCGGGGAGCTGTTTTTT. It specifies CASRGAFTGELFF.

There are a few counts of this clonotype. The chain joins TRBV19 to TRBJ2-1; D possibly corresponds to TRBD1 (7 bases). With 5 bases removed from V and 7 bases from J, the gap between germline ends came to 12 bases. Per the germline V gene, CDR1 is LNHDA and CDR2 is SQIVND (reference sequence). The CDR3 contains 13 residues. DNA for the CDR3: TGTGCCAGTAGTCAGACAGGGACTAATGAGCAGTTCTTC. Protein product: CASSQTGTNEQFF.

V gene TRBV6-6 combines with J gene TRBJ2-4; 7 bases match TRBD2. Germline values: CDR1 MNHNY, CDR2 SVGAGI (reference sequence). This CDR3 region has 15 residues. V was pared by 0 bases and J by 4 bases, with 3 bases of the junction left unmatched. CDR3 loop: CASSYSLGLKNIQYF. DNA for the CDR3: TGTGCCAGCAGTTACTCGCTGGGACTAAAAAACATTCAGTACTTC.

This clonotype was seen a few times. This chain uses TRBV7-9 with TRBJ2-3; TRBD2 is a possible D gene (5 bases). The CDR3 spans 16 residues. V lost 1 base, J lost 0 bases, and 11 bases lay in between. Germline V lookup: CDR1 SEHNR, CDR2 FQNEAQ (reference sequence). The CDR3 loop is CASSLGGSDSTDTQYF. The CDR3 DNA follows: TGTGCCAGCAGCTTAGGAGGTAGCGATAGCACAGATACGCAGTATTTT. Full variable domain (outside the CDR3, taken from reference TRBV7-9 and TRBJ2-3): DTGVSQNPRHKITKRGQNVTFRCDPISEHNRLYWYRQTLGQGPEFLTYFQNEAQLEKSRLLSDRFSAERPKGSFSTLEIQRTEQGDSAMYLCASSLGGSDSTDTQYFGPGTRLTVL.